A single sample gave rise to the 3 T cell receptor beta chains below, sequenced in a study of PD-L1 blockade in urothelial cancer. Clones were read by immunoSEQ multiplex PCR, and TCRdb kept only the in-frame ones, dropping some. The top ten clones hold 2.4% of a sample with about 100,000 clones, about 85% of them seen once. Specimen: PBMCs, collected around atezolizumab (anti-PD-L1) treatment. These receptors were collected from a man aged 50 or older with urothelial cancer.

The chain is built from TRBV30 and TRBJ2-7; D gene unclear. The CDR3 runs to 13 residues. V lost 0 bases, J lost 6 bases, and 12 bases lay in between. In germline, CDR1 is GTSNPN, CDR2 SVGIG (reference sequence). The CDR3 coding sequence is TGTGCCTGGAGTGTTGCCCCCGATAGCGAGCAGTACTTC. It encodes CAWSVAPDSEQYF. Full variable domain (remainder filled in from reference TRBV30 and TRBJ2-7): SQTIHQWPATLVQPVGSPLSLECTVEGTSNPNLYWYRQAAGRGLQLLFYSVGIGQISSEVPQNLSASRPQDRQFILSSKKLLLSDSGFYLCAWSVAPDSEQYFGPGTRLTVT.

V and J are TRBV18 and TRBJ1-2; 8 bases align to TRBD1. J was trimmed by 0 bases and V by 3 bases; bases with no gene match: 6. Germline-derived CDR1 and CDR2 are KGHSH and LQKENI. CDR3 length equals 16 residues. The CDR3 DNA reads TGTGCCAGCTCACCGAGGGACAGGACCTCTAACTATGGCTACACCTTC. Residues: CASSPRDRTSNYGYTF. The full variable domain, in which reference TRBV18 and TRBJ1-2 provide the parts outside the CDR3, is NAGVMQNPRHLVRRRGQEARLRCSPMKGHSHVYWYRQLPEEGLKFMVYLQKENIIDESGMPKERFSAEFPKEGPSILRIQQVVRGDSAAYFCASSPRDRTSNYGYTFGSGTRLTVV.

This clone has just one count. This chain links TRBV18 with TRBJ2-3; 8 bases are shared with TRBD2. V lost 3 bases and J lost 2; bases outside the gene matches: 4. The CDR3 spans 15 residues. The germline CDR1 and CDR2 sequences are KGHSH and LQKENI. CDR3 in DNA: TGTGCCAGCTCACCTAGCGGGACCAACACAGATACGCAGTATTTT. Amino acids: CASSPSGTNTDTQYF.